These T cell receptor beta chains were read from a single sample in a study of identical twins. Each CDR3 protein gets one entry after TCRdb re-called the 5' RACE reads with MiXCR. The repertoire holds 500,000 to 550,000 distinct CDR3 sequences, with less than 25% as singletons. This sample was also put to use in a study of T cells expressing NK-cell markers.

What was sequenced was CD4+ T cells sorted from blood. These TCRs come from a woman in her late teens or twenties in good health. The CDR3 runs from the conserved cysteine through the conserved F or W. The D gene is left open where the match is weak. Only some rows state a clone size, as once, few, many or a class for expanded clones.

clone_size,v_call,j_call,d_call,cdr3_aa,cdr3_nt
few,TRBV9,TRBJ1-3,NA,CASSVGDSGNTIYF,TGTGCCAGCAGCGTAGGAGACTCTGGAAACACCATATATTTT
NA,TRBV6-1,TRBJ1-2,NA,CASSRGINYGYTF,TGTGCCAGCAGCAGGGGAATTAACTATGGCTACACCTTC
NA,TRBV5-1,TRBJ1-1,NA,CASSLSQPGARGTEAFF,TGCGCCAGCAGCTTGTCCCAACCGGGGGCCAGGGGCACTGAAGCTTTCTTT
NA,TRBV6-2/TRBV6-3,TRBJ2-7,TRBD1,CASTLRQGREQYF,TGTGCCAGCACCCTCAGACAGGGCCGGGAGCAGTACTTC
few,TRBV7-9,TRBJ1-5,NA,CASSVEGLQPQHF,TGTGCCAGCAGCGTGGAAGGGCTCCAGCCCCAGCATTTT
NA,TRBV2,TRBJ1-4,NA,CASSESSVFGKEYEKLFF,TGTGCCAGCAGTGAAAGTAGCGTGTTCGGGAAAGAATATGAAAAACTGTTTTTT
few,TRBV20-1,TRBJ1-5,TRBD1,CSAGDRAAWQPQHF,TGCAGTGCTGGGGACAGGGCCGCTTGGCAGCCCCAGCATTTT
few,TRBV25-1,TRBJ2-7,TRBD2,CAGEGASGRISSYEQYF,TGTGCCGGGGAGGGGGCTAGCGGGAGGATTAGCTCCTACGAGCAGTACTTC
NA,TRBV11-2,TRBJ2-1,TRBD1,CASSLSTGDRNEQFF,TGTGCCAGCAGCCTTTCCACAGGGGATCGGAATGAGCAGTTCTTC
NA,TRBV12-3/TRBV12-4,TRBJ1-1,NA,CASSFTAEAFF,TGTGCCAGCAGTTTCACAGCCGAAGCTTTCTTT
few,TRBV3-1,TRBJ2-7,NA,CASSQESGLASYEQYF,TGTGCCAGCAGCCAAGAATCGGGTCTTGCCTCCTACGAGCAGTACTTC
NA,TRBV20-1,TRBJ2-3,TRBD2,CSAGKTSGGAGDTQYF,TGCAGTGCTGGAAAGACTAGCGGGGGGGCGGGAGATACGCAGTATTTT
NA,TRBV11-2,TRBJ2-1,TRBD2,CASRTSGGHNNEQFF,TGTGCCAGCAGGACTAGCGGGGGGCACAACAATGAGCAGTTCTTC
NA,TRBV29-1,TRBJ2-3,TRBD1,CSVVTTGASTDTQYF,TGCAGCGTCGTAACGACAGGGGCGAGCACAGATACGCAGTATTTT
NA,TRBV10-3,TRBJ2-7,TRBD2,CAISGGTSGLYEQYF,TGTGCCATCAGTGGGGGGACTAGCGGGTTATACGAGCAGTACTTC
few,TRBV29-1,TRBJ1-1,NA,CSVGLPNTEAFF,TGCAGCGTTGGACTCCCGAACACTGAAGCTTTCTTT
many,TRBV5-6,TRBJ2-1,TRBD2,CASSSLAGYYNEQFF,TGTGCCAGCAGCTCTTTAGCGGGTTACTACAATGAGCAGTTCTTC
few,TRBV7-2,TRBJ2-7,NA,CASSLVVVGPYEQYF,TGTGCCAGCAGCTTAGTGGTAGTAGGACCCTACGAGCAGTACTTC
few,TRBV7-8,TRBJ1-1,NA,CASSLAFTGGAEAFF,TGTGCCAGCAGCTTAGCGTTTACGGGCGGGGCTGAAGCTTTCTTT
few,TRBV3-1,TRBJ2-3,NA,CASSPNEADTQYF,TGTGCCAGCAGCCCCAATGAGGCAGATACGCAGTATTTT
NA,TRBV24-1,TRBJ2-6,NA,CATREGSAARAGANVLTF,TGTGCCACCAGGGAGGGGTCAGCAGCCCGGGCCGGGGCCAACGTCCTGACTTTC
few,TRBV20-1,TRBJ2-7,NA,CSASGAPNYEQYF,TGCAGTGCTAGTGGGGCGCCTAATTACGAGCAGTACTTC
few,TRBV7-2,TRBJ1-1,NA,CASSLIRVEAFF,TGTGCCAGCAGCTTAATCCGGGTCGAAGCTTTCTTT
few,TRBV6-1,TRBJ1-4,NA,CASSASYQGEKLFF,TGTGCCAGCAGTGCTAGCTATCAGGGGGAAAAACTGTTTTTT
few,TRBV20-1,TRBJ1-5,TRBD1,CSAPTGGRSNQPQHF,TGCAGTGCCCCTACAGGGGGCCGGAGCAATCAGCCCCAGCATTTT
few,TRBV5-5,TRBJ2-6,NA,CASSEALPRNVLTF,TGTGCCAGCAGCGAAGCCCTACCAAGGAACGTCCTGACTTTC
NA,TRBV20-1,TRBJ2-1,TRBD2,CSARSRTSGYNEQFF,TGCAGTGCTAGGTCTCGGACTAGCGGCTACAATGAGCAGTTCTTC
few,TRBV29-1,TRBJ2-3,NA,CSVAIAGTLLTRTDTQYF,TGCAGCGTGGCCATAGCCGGGACTCTCTTAACCCGCACAGATACGCAGTATTTT
once,TRBV27,TRBJ2-4,TRBD2,CASSSLGTTLAKNIQYF,TGTGCCAGCAGTTCACTCGGGACTACTCTAGCCAAAAACATTCAGTACTTC
many,TRBV12-3/TRBV12-4,TRBJ2-3,TRBD2,CASSLSGGADTQYF,TGTGCCAGCAGTTTAAGCGGGGGGGCGGATACGCAGTATTTT
NA,TRBV7-9,TRBJ2-7,NA,CASSSDSSRYEQYF,TGTGCCAGCAGCTCGGACAGCTCGCGGTACGAGCAGTACTTC
few,TRBV20-1,TRBJ2-7,NA,CSARVDEQYF,TGCAGTGCTAGAGTCGACGAGCAGTACTTC
NA,TRBV7-2,TRBJ2-7,TRBD2,CASSLSSGGSSYEQYF,TGTGCCAGCAGCTTATCATCGGGGGGGAGCTCCTACGAGCAGTACTTC
NA,TRBV29-1,TRBJ2-7,NA,CSVGRGKNEQYF,TGCAGCGTTGGCAGGGGTAAAAACGAGCAGTACTTC
few,TRBV19,TRBJ1-5,NA,CASSNLYQPQHF,TGTGCCAGTAGTAACCTTTATCAGCCCCAGCATTTT
NA,TRBV11-2,TRBJ2-3,NA,CASSFRQRMASTDTQYF,TGTGCCAGCAGCTTTCGACAGAGGATGGCGAGCACAGATACGCAGTATTTT
few,TRBV20-1,TRBJ2-1,NA,CSARDSVNEQFF,TGCAGTGCTAGAGACAGTGTCAATGAGCAGTTCTTC